What follows is one T cell receptor (beta chain) and its context. Its antigen is as yet unknown. The data stem from a study of cytomegalovirus exposure and HLA in healthy donors. Broader study findings: Among TCR beta chains of equal frequency, HLA-associated ones were more clonally expanded in a later analysis. Most likely, a cluster of highly shared sequence variants arose as a sequencing artifact. For most TCR beta V segments, an earlier analysis put the productive rate at about 87% or about 30% of the time.

Trimming cost V 4 bases and J 3 bases, with 16 bases left between them. Per germline, CDR1 SGHRS and CDR2 YFSETQ. CDR3 size: 16 residues. Researchers ran the PCR with 60 Vbeta and 13 Jbeta primers. Using immunoSEQ multiplex PCR, the repertoire was profiled, and TCRdb retains in-frame clones only, with some absent. There are 45,000 to 60,000 clones in the sample, with around 6.5% held by the top ten. The rearrangement links TRBV5-1 to TRBJ2-2; possible D gene TRBD1, 7 bases. This clonotype was obtained from a woman in her forties in good health and CMV-seronegative. The source material was PBMCs. The CDR3, as DNA: TGCGCCAGCAGCCCCCAGGCGGGACAGTACACCGGGGAGCTGTTTTTT. Residues: CASSPQAGQYTGELFF. Variable domain in full (rest from reference TRBV5-1 and TRBJ2-2): KAGVTQTPRYLIKTRGQQVTLSCSPISGHRSVSWYQQTPGQGLQFLFEYFSETQRNKGNFPGRFSGRQFSNSRSEMNVSTLELGDSALYLCASSPQAGQYTGELFFGEGSRLTVL.